The 8 T cell receptor beta chains below all came from one sample that was sequenced in a study of cytomegalovirus exposure and HLA in healthy donors. The PCR was carried out with 60 Vbeta primers and 13 Jbeta primers. Method: immunoSEQ multiplex PCR; TCRdb's copy keeps in-frame clones and lacks some. Counted here are over 250,000 clones, around 65% occurring once; the ten biggest clones make up approximately 2.1%. The sequenced sample consisted of PBMCs. The receptors here all came from a female donor in good health and CMV-seronegative.

J is TRBJ2-7 and V is TRBV2, with a tentative D call TRBD1 (6 bases). CDR1 and CDR2 from the germline V gene are SNHLY and FYNNEI. V lost 6 bases to trimming and J lost 5 bases, with 20 bases between them. CDR3 length: 15 residues. DNA of the CDR3: TGTGCCAGCAGATTTGGGGGACAAACGAGGGACGAGCAGTACTTC. The encoded protein is CASRFGGQTRDEQYF.

The gene calls are TRBV2 and TRBJ2-1, with 12 bases identical to TRBD2. V lost 7 bases and J lost 6; bases outside the gene matches: 22. Per germline, CDR1 SNHLY and CDR2 FYNNEI. The CDR3 consists of 20 residues. CDR3 protein: CASNLLRVASTSGRRNEQFF. The DNA of the CDR3 is TGTGCCAGCAACCTTCTTCGGGTTGCCTCGACTAGCGGGAGACGCAATGAGCAGTTCTTC.

The genes are TRBV6-5 and TRBJ2-5; 7 bases map to TRBD1. The trim removed 5 bases at V and 5 bases at J, leaving 5 bases unmatched. Germline CDR1 is MNHEY and CDR2 is SVGAGI. This CDR3 contains 13 residues. The CDR3 DNA sequence: TGTGCCAGCAGTAGGGGGCCTAGGGAGACCCAGTACTTC. Encoded protein: CASSRGPRETQYF.

This rearrangement joins TRBV5-1 to TRBJ2-5, with 11 bases aligning to TRBD2. The CDR3 runs 16 residues. V lost 0 bases to trimming and J lost 3 bases; unmatched junction nucleotides: 4. CDR1 is SGHRS and CDR2 is YFSETQ in the germline V gene. The CDR3 DNA follows: TGCGCCAGCAGCTTGGGGGGGACTAGCGGAGAAGAGACCCAGTACTTC. This encodes CASSLGGTSGEETQYF.

The rearrangement joins TRBV29-1 to TRBJ2-5, with D tentatively TRBD1 (6 bases). Judging by the DNA end, TRBJ2-7 fits better; the J call may be wrong. Germline values: CDR1 SQVTM, CDR2 ANQGSEA. The CDR3 totals 13 residues. In DNA form, the CDR3 reads TGCAGCGTTGAATTGGGGGCATTCTACGAGCAGTACTTC. This encodes CSVELGAFYEQYF.

This clone was counted a few times. The chain carries TRBV30 and TRBJ2-7; D is perhaps TRBD1 (5 bases). This CDR3 has 14 amino acids. Germline V CDR1 and CDR2: GTSNPN, SVGIG (reference sequence). V was shortened by 0 bases and J by 12 bases, with 21 bases between the two germline ends. Written as DNA, the CDR3 is TGTGCCTGGAGTGTAGGGGTGAAGGGGCTGAGGACGTACTTC. Translating gives CAWSVGVKGLRTYF. The full variable domain, completed using reference TRBV30 and TRBJ2-7, is SQTIHQWPATLVQPVGSPLSLECTVEGTSNPNLYWYRQAAGRGLQLLFYSVGIGQISSEVPQNLSASRPQDRQFILSSKKLLLSDSGFYLCAWSVGVKGLRTYFGPGTRLTVT.

J is TRBJ1-1 and V is TRBV7-3; no clear D gene. Trimming took off 1 base at V and 4 bases at J, with 7 bases between the two ends. The germline gives CDR1 SGHTA, CDR2 FQGTGA. The CDR3 runs 13 residues. The CDR3 region is CASSLRGGTEAFF. The CDR3 DNA reads as TGTGCCAGCAGCTTAAGAGGCGGCACTGAAGCTTTCTTT.

This clone has a handful of counts. The chain carries TRBV15 and TRBJ2-1, with TRBD2 matching over 9 bases. The CDR3 totals 21 residues. Trimming at V came to 0 bases and at J to 5 bases, leaving 20 bases not matched to a gene. Germline V gene lookup returns CDR1 LNHNV and CDR2 YYDKDF (reference sequence). CDR3 amino acids: CATSRDLISGRPLRYNNEQFF. For the CDR3, the DNA is TGTGCCACCAGCAGAGATTTAATAAGCGGGAGGCCCCTCCGGTATAACAATGAGCAGTTCTTC.